This T cell receptor (beta chain) stems from a study of blood T cell repertoires in COVID-19 (TCRdb year 2020). About the full investigation: The collaborator samples originated in the United States, Italy and Spain and spanned the acute and convalescent phases of COVID-19. Where HLA class I and class II types were available, the types were taken from metadata supplied by the sample provider, not from assay-based typing. The material from the prospective study consisted of cDNA or gDNA derived from T cells, B-cell-depleted T cells, or PBMCs. A freely available public database, intended as a resource for researchers studying the immune response to SARS-CoV-2, is where the repertoires were released. Deeply sampled blood TCRbeta repertoires from subjects exposed to, actively infected with, or recovered from COVID-19 were included in the dataset. Nearly every sample came with metadata listing a de-identified subject ID, COVID-19 status, age in years and sex. The samples were drawn from two sources: the first 160 participants of the ongoing ImmuneRACE study, and 1,254 subjects contributed by 6 global collaborators.

Enrolling through a virtual design, the prospective study's participants ranged in age from roughly 18 to 89 years and lived across approximately 25 United States geographic areas. Cohort assignment in the prospective study relied on participant-reported clinical history from a screening survey and a study questionnaire. Recovered participants in ImmuneRACE Cohort 3 were defined by two consecutive negative NP/OP PCR tests, clearance by a healthcare professional, or resolution of symptoms. In the prospective study, mobile phlebotomists collected whole blood, serum and a nasopharyngeal or oropharyngeal swab from each participant. Prospective study participants could optionally give additional blood draws and questionnaires over a roughly two-month period. Before DNA extraction, blood samples from the prospective study were shipped at room temperature or frozen. Comments on this clone: This clone's antigen is unknown. No base qualities exist here, and no much larger clone lies one base off it.

Its CDR3 holds 20 amino acids, cysteine through phenylalanine. The retained sequence is limited to the CDR3, 60 bases, with the frame set at the first base. Relative to germline, V is missing 5 bases and J is missing 0 bases, with 16 bases of the junction outside any gene match. In the germline V gene (reference sequence), CDR1 corresponds to MNHEY and CDR2 to SMNVEV. The study at large found these results: Clinical and demographic metadata were provided uncurated, with the amount varying by source and participant.

TCRbeta CDR3 regions were amplified from genomic DNA using the immunoSEQ Assay, a bias-controlled multiplex PCR. As for the authors' bioinformatics: The number of nucleated cells in each sample was estimated from the amplification of reference gene primers within the assay. To quantify the absolute abundance of each unique TCRbeta CDR3 rearrangement, sequence reads were collapsed and filtered. Productive Simpson clonality was computed per sample as the square root of Simpson's diversity index over productive rearrangements. What TCRdb holds here is the immuneACCESS table cut down to in-frame rearrangements. Part of the clones is not present; checked against another copy, under half of the missing clones reflect an unresolved V gene, and the others are unexplained. V and J calls and clone size are copied from that table; D and trimming were computed from the DNA. Here the sample has over 120,000 clones; 78% occur a single time. The ten most abundant clones make up approximately 6% of the sample.

The chain is encoded by TRBV27 joined to TRBJ2-1, and 10 bases in between align with TRBD2. The source material was PBMCs or T cells enriched from blood (not recorded which). This TCR was sampled from a woman aged 45-65 years who had recovered from COVID-19. The DNA sequence is given as TGTGCCAGCAGTCCCTTGTTACGACTAGCGGGCGAGAGCTCCTACAATGAGCAGTTCTTC. It translates as CASSPLLRLAGESSYNEQFF.